This is a list of T cell receptor beta chains from one sample in a study of cytomegalovirus exposure and HLA in healthy donors. The protocol was immunoSEQ multiplex PCR, while the TCRdb copy is restricted to in-frame clones and leaves out a portion. The table includes fewer than 75,000 clones, about 82% detected once. The sequencing sample was made of PBMCs. The receptors were gathered from a woman in her 30s in good health and CMV-seronegative. The conserved cysteine and the conserved F or W are not part of the CDR3 here.

V: TRBV5-1; J: TRBJ1-6; CDR3: ASSLVQGSSSPLH
V: TRBV19; J: TRBJ1-2; CDR3: ASSRTNRESYGYT
V: TRBV4-1; J: TRBJ2-2; CDR3: ASSGVTGAAGELF
V: TRBV5-4; J: TRBJ1-2; CDR3: ASSLPYVDRRNYGYT
V: TRBV7-2; J: TRBJ1-2; CDR3: ASSSPTGLGYT
V: TRBV6-5; J: TRBJ1-2; CDR3: ASSLTGAGYT
V: TRBV7-2; J: TRBJ2-7; CDR3: ASSLLGLISYEQY
V: TRBV11-2; J: TRBJ2-3; CDR3: ASSLTWVARILTDTQY
V: TRBV7-2; J: TRBJ1-1; CDR3: ASSRDRGNEAF
V: TRBV10-3; J: TRBJ2-3; CDR3: AISDTSGTDTQY
V: TRBV21-1; J: TRBJ2-1; CDR3: ARAGSINEQF
V: TRBV5-1; J: TRBJ2-7; CDR3: ASSFDSQPGEQY
V: TRBV30; J: TRBJ2-6; CDR3: AWVDRDRSSSGANVLT
V: TRBV6-5; J: TRBJ2-5; CDR3: ASSYVRGGETQY
V: TRBV15; J: TRBJ1-4; CDR3: ATSDHRGPGEKLF
V: TRBV7-6; J: TRBJ2-7; CDR3: ASSLASFRGYYTGEQY
V: TRBV27; J: TRBJ1-1; CDR3: ASSFQGDTEAF
V: TRBV7-2; J: TRBJ2-7; CDR3: ASSLPGVSYEQY
V: TRBV9; J: TRBJ1-2; CDR3: ASSADSAPLYGYT
V: TRBV5-6; J: TRBJ1-4; CDR3: ASTLGTGSQKLF
V: TRBV25-1; J: TRBJ1-3; CDR3: ASIPRAGPGNTIY
V: TRBV12-5; J: TRBJ2-1; CDR3: ASGSGDTTEQF
V: TRBV10-2; J: TRBJ2-3; CDR3: ASSDGTSASTDTQY
V: TRBV13; J: TRBJ1-2; CDR3: ASRPGGTDHGYT
V: TRBV30; J: TRBJ2-1; CDR3: AWGSSGVGNEQF
V: TRBV11-3; J: TRBJ2-2; CDR3: ASSWTANTGELF
V: TRBV25-1; J: TRBJ2-2; CDR3: ASSRAGATGELF
V: TRBV10-3; J: TRBJ2-5; CDR3: AISERQETQY